This T cell receptor (beta chain) stems from a study of CD8 T cells in ankylosing spondylitis. Findings and caveats of the study: A TCR beta motif made of about eight highly homologous variants seemed typical of ankylosing spondylitis blood.

This clonotype was recorded at least ten times. Its antigen is unidentified. Scientists made TCR beta libraries using quantitative 5'-RACE with molecular barcodes. TCRdb recomputed calls from the 5' RACE reads with MiXCR, one row per CDR3 protein. The table records around 150,000 distinct CDR3 sequences, 7.3% of them present only once. CDR3 length: 15 residues. The germline gives CDR1 ENHRY, CDR2 SYGVKD. Trimming cost V 4 bases and J 5 bases; bases outside gene matches: 10. The receptor comes from a female donor with ankylosing spondylitis or in good health (not recorded which). Sequencing input: blood, either unsorted or a sorted T cell fraction (not recorded which). The rearrangement uses TRBV10-3 and TRBJ2-5, with 7 bases aligning to TRBD2. In DNA form, the CDR3 reads TGTGCCATCAGTGGGACTAGACTAACCGGGGAGACCCAGTACTTC. Protein product: CAISGTRLTGETQYF.